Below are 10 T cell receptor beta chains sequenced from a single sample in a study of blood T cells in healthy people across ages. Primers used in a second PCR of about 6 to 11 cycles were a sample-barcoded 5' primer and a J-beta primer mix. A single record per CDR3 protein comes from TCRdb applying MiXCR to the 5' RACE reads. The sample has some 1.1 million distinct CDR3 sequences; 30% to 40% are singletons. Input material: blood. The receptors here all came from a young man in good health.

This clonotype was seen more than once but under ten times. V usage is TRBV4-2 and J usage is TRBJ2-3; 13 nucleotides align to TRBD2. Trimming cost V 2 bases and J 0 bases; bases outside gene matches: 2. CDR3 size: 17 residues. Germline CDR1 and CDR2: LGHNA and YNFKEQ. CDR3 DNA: TGTGCCAGCAGCCAACCGGGACTAGCGGGGAGCACAGATACGCAGTATTTT. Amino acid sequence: CASSQPGLAGSTDTQYF.

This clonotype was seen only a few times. CDR3 sequence: CASSVAPAEDQPQHF. In nucleotides, the CDR3 is TGTGCCAGCAGCGTAGCACCGGCGGAAGATCAGCCCCAGCATTTT. This chain connects TRBV9 to TRBJ1-5; no definite D call. V lost 0 bases and J 5 bases, leaving 12 bases between the germline ends. The V gene's germline CDR1 is SGDLS and CDR2 YYNGEE. The CDR3 runs 15 residues.

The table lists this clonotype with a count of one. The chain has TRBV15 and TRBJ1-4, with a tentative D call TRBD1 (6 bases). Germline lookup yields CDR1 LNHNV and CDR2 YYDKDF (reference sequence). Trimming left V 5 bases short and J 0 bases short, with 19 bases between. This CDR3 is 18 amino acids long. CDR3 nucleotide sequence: TGTGCCACCAGCGGATTCTACGAGGGGGAAGCAACTAATGAAAAACTGTTTTTT. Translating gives CATSGFYEGEATNEKLFF. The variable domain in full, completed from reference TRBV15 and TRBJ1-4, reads DAMVIQNPRYQVTQFGKPVTLSCSQTLNHNVMYWYQQKSSQAPKLLFHYYDKDFNNEADTPDNFQSRRPNTSFCFLDIRSPGLGDTAMYLCATSGFYEGEATNEKLFFGSGTQLSVL.

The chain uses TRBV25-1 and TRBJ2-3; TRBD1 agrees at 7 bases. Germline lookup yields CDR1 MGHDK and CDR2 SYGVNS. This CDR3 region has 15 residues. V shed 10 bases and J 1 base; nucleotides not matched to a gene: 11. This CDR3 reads CANRVGGAGTDTQYF. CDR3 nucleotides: TGTGCCAACAGGGTAGGGGGCGCGGGCACAGATACGCAGTATTTT.

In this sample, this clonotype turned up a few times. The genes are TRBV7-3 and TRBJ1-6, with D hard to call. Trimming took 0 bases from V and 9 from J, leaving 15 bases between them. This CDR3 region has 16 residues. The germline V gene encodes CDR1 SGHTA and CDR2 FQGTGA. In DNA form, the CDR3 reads TGTGCCAGCAGCTTAACCGGAGGGTTAATCGGTTCACCCCTCCACTTT. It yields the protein CASSLTGGLIGSPLHF.

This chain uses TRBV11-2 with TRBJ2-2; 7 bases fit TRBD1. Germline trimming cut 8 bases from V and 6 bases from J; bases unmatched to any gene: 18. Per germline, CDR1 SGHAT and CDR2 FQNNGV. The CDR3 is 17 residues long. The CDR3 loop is CASHYRGVLLTAGELFF. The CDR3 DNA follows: TGTGCCAGCCATTACAGGGGAGTTCTATTAACGGCCGGGGAGCTGTTTTTT.

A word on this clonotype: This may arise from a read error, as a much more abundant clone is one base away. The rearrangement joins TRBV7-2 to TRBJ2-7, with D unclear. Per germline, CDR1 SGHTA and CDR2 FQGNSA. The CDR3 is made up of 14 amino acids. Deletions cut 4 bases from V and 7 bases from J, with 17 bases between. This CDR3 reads CASSYDMVRDEQYF. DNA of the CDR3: TGTGCCAGCAGCTATGACATGGTTAGGGATGAGCAGTACTTC.

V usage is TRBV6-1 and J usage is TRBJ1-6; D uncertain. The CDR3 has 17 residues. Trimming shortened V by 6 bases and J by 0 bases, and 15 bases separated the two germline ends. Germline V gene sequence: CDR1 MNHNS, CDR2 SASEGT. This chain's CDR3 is CASSFLIVDSYNSPLHF. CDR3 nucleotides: TGTGCCAGCAGCTTTCTTATCGTGGACTCCTATAATTCACCCCTCCACTTT.

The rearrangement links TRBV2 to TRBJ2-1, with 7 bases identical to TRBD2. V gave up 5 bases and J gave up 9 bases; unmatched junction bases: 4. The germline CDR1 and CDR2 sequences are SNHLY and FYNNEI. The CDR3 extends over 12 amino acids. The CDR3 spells CASSTTSTEQFF. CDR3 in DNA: TGTGCCAGCAGTACGACTAGCACTGAGCAGTTCTTC. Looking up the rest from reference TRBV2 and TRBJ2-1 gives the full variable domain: EPEVTQTPSHQVTQMGQEVILRCVPISNHLYFYWYRQILGQKVEFLVSFYNNEISEKSEIFDDQFSVERPDGSNFTLKIRSTKLEDSAMYFCASSTTSTEQFFGPGTRLTVL.

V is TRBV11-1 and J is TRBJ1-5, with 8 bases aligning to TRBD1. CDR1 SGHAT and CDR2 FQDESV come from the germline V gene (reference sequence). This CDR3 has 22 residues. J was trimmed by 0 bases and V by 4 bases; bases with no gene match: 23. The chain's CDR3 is CASSSRTLNRDRRNYSNQPQHF. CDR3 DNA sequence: TGTGCCAGCAGCTCCCGAACCCTTAACCGGGACAGGCGCAATTATAGCAATCAGCCCCAGCATTTT.